This T cell receptor (beta chain) was documented in a study of blood T cell repertoires in COVID-19. Across the study: The study drew acute and convalescent COVID-19 samples from the United States, Italy and Spain. Sample material is recorded as cDNA or gDNA derived from T cells, B-cell-depleted T cells, or PBMCs.

The table came from immunoSEQ multiplex PCR; TCRdb's copy has only in-frame clones and leaves some out. The sample includes over 130,000 clones, roughly nine tenths of them seen just once. This CDR3 is 14 amino acids long. V shed 6 bases, J shed 4 bases, and the junction held 3 bases outside the gene matches. The germline CDR1 and CDR2 sequences are MNHEY and SVGAGI. This clone appeared a few times. Sample: peripheral blood. This TCR derives from a woman in her sixties or seventies with active or convalescent COVID-19. The V call is TRBV6-5, the J call TRBJ1-5, with 10 positions matching TRBD1. The CDR3 region is CASRGQGLNQPQHF. The CDR3 DNA reads as TGTGCCAGCAGGGGACAGGGGCTGAATCAGCCCCAGCATTTT.